The next 21 T cell receptor beta chains were all read from a single sample in a study of T cells in Graves' hyperthyroidism and ophthalmopathy. Researchers amplified the TCR beta CDR3 regions from RNA transcripts. HTBI primers were the set used in a first-round RT-PCR of the TCR CDR3. TCRdb reanalysed the multiplex PCR reads using MiXCR and keeps one entry per CDR3 protein. Found here are over 650,000 distinct CDR3 sequences, about 16% of them singletons; the top ten hold over 7.5%. Sequencing input: blood. All receptors come from a man aged 18 to 35 with Graves' hyperthyroidism.

This clonotype appeared many times. The V and J genes are TRBV6-1 and TRBJ2-7; D might be TRBD2 (5 bases). The CDR3 consists of 14 residues. Trimming stripped 3 bases from V and 3 bases from J, with 12 bases between. CDR1 and CDR2 from the germline V gene are MNHNS and SASEGT. The CDR3, as DNA: TGTGCCAGCAGTGATCGGGATCTTGGCTACGAGCAGTACTTC. Translation gives CASSDRDLGYEQYF.

The chain has TRBV20-1 and TRBJ2-5; 9 bases agree with TRBD1. V trimming: 5 bases; J trimming: 4 bases; junction bases outside the gene matches: 5. This CDR3 is built from 13 residues. Germline CDR1 and CDR2: DFQATT and SNEGSKA (reference sequence). The CDR3 coding sequence is TGCAGTGCTCTGGGACAGGGTAGAGAGACCCAGTACTTC. Its translation is CSALGQGRETQYF.

This clonotype was seen ten or more times. This chain links TRBV6-2 or TRBV6-3 with TRBJ2-1; TRBD2 matches at 9 bases. Germline values: CDR1 MNHEY, CDR2 SVGEGT. V was clipped by 5 bases and J by 5 bases; unmatched bases: 7. The CDR3 sequence is 15 residues long. The CDR3 is CASSNSGSLDNEQFF. Written as DNA, the CDR3 is TGTGCCAGCAGTAATAGCGGGAGCTTGGACAATGAGCAGTTCTTC.

This rearrangement joins TRBV11-3 to TRBJ2-1; TRBD2 agrees at 8 bases. The CDR3 runs 18 residues. Losses at the gene ends were 4 bases for V and 2 bases for J; bases not matched to a gene: 13. Germline V CDR1 and CDR2: SGHNT, YENEEA. This CDR3 is CASSSPDAGGSTYNEQFF. CDR3 DNA sequence: TGTGCCAGCAGCTCCCCTGACGCGGGAGGCTCTACCTACAATGAGCAGTTCTTC.

The V call is TRBV27, the J call TRBJ2-1; the D call may be TRBD1 or TRBD2 (5 bases each). The CDR3 is made up of 16 amino acids. Germline V gene lookup returns CDR1 MNHEY and CDR2 SMNVEV (reference sequence). V was trimmed by 6 bases and J by 5 bases, leaving 20 bases between them. CDR3 residues: CASRIRGTYLNNEQFF. Here the CDR3 DNA reads TGTGCCAGCAGAATACGAGGGACCTACCTGAACAATGAGCAGTTCTTC.

This clonotype was found many times. V gene TRBV27 combines with J gene TRBJ1-1, with D uncertain. The CDR3 loop spans 13 amino acids. Trimming took off 4 bases at V and 5 bases at J, with 11 bases between the two ends. CDR1 and CDR2 from the germline V gene are MNHEY and SMNVEV (reference sequence). The DNA of the CDR3 is TGTGCCAGCAGTTCCTATCATCGGACTGAAGCTTTCTTT. As protein: CASSSYHRTEAFF.

This clonotype appeared many times. This chain uses TRBV27 with TRBJ2-7, with unresolved D. The CDR3 runs 16 residues. Trimming took 2 bases from V and 0 from J, leaving 14 bases between them. Germline V gene lookup returns CDR1 MNHEY and CDR2 SMNVEV (reference sequence). CDR3: CASSLAVPSLSYEQYF. In nucleotides, the CDR3 is TGTGCCAGCAGTTTAGCCGTGCCCTCCCTCTCCTACGAGCAGTACTTC.

This clonotype was observed a handful of times. The V and J genes are TRBV20-1 and TRBJ1-2; tentatively, D is TRBD1 (6 bases). Germline CDR1 DFQATT, CDR2 SNEGSKA (reference sequence). The CDR3 sequence is 12 residues long. The CDR3 nucleotides read TGCAGCCCCCCGGGGGCCTGGTATGGCTACACCTTC. The encoded protein is CSPPGAWYGYTF.

This clonotype was seen only a few times. The chain employs TRBV5-1 and TRBJ2-5, with 7 bases identical to TRBD1. There are 15 residues in the CDR3. V trimming: 3 bases; J trimming: 2 bases; junction bases outside the gene matches: 7. The germline V gene has CDR1 SGHRS and CDR2 YFSETQ. CDR3 sequence (DNA): TGCGCCAGCAGCTATCCCGGGACAGAACAAGAGACCCAGTACTTC. The encoded protein is CASSYPGTEQETQYF.

Only a few counts were recorded for this clonotype. The rearrangement links TRBV10-3 to TRBJ2-7; D is tentatively TRBD1 or TRBD2 (6 bases each). The CDR3 length is 15 residues. The V end lost 5 bases, the J end lost 5 bases, and 19 bases lay between the germline ends. The germline CDR1 and CDR2 sequences are ENHRY and SYGVKD. CDR3 coding DNA: TGTGCCATCAGTCTAAACGGGGGCAGGGGAGACGAGCAGTACTTC. Amino acid sequence: CAISLNGGRGDEQYF.

In its sample, this clonotype was seen a few times. This chain uses TRBV13 with TRBJ2-3, with 13 bases that match TRBD2. Germline values: CDR1 PRHDT, CDR2 FYEKMQ (reference sequence). The length of the CDR3 is 17 residues. J gave up 8 bases and V 1 base, and 9 bases lay outside the gene matches. The CDR3 loop is CASSLEVLTSGRSTQYF. CDR3 DNA: TGTGCCAGCAGCTTAGAAGTCCTGACTAGCGGGAGGTCTACGCAGTATTTT.

This clonotype was counted at least ten times. The chain couples TRBV2 to TRBJ2-7, with TRBD1 matching 8 bases. CDR3 length equals 14 residues. Germline CDR1 is SNHLY and CDR2 is FYNNEI. After removal of 6 bases from V and 5 bases from J, the junction contained 9 bases not matched to a gene. The CDR3 spells CASRAWTGPHEQYF. The CDR3, as DNA: TGTGCCAGCAGAGCCTGGACAGGGCCCCACGAGCAGTACTTC.

Regarding this clonotype: The junction departs from the called germline gene at one end, perhaps through a read error. This sequence joins TRBV15 and TRBJ2-1, with 8 bases lining up with TRBD2. The germline V gene encodes CDR1 LNHNV and CDR2 YYDKDF (reference sequence). The CDR3 has 15 amino acids. The CDR3 loop is CATSRGLGPYNEQLF. In nucleotides, the CDR3 is TGTGCCACCAGCAGGGGACTAGGACCCTACAATGAGCAGCTCTTC. The variable domain in full, completed from reference TRBV15 and TRBJ2-1, reads DAMVIQNPRYQVTQFGKPVTLSCSQTLNHNVMYWYQQKSSQAPKLLFHYYDKDFNNEADTPDNFQSRRPNTSFCFLDIRSPGLGDTAMYLCATSRGLGPYNEQLFGPGTRLTVL.

This clonotype has ten or more counts. The V and J genes are TRBV24-1 and TRBJ2-2; D remains ambiguous. V lost 3 bases to trimming and J lost 0 bases, with 13 bases between them. CDR1 and CDR2 from the germline V gene are KGHDR and SFDVKD. CDR3 size: 17 residues. CDR3 in DNA: TGTGCCACCAGTGATCCACCGGGCGGCTCGAACACCGGGGAGCTGTTTTTT. Translation: CATSDPPGGSNTGELFF.

The genes are TRBV11-3 and TRBJ1-4; no clear D. The CDR3 consists of 15 residues. Germline assignment: CDR1 SGHNT and CDR2 YENEEA. V was pared by 5 bases and J by 1 base, with 11 bases between. CDR3 DNA: TGTGCCAGCAGCACCCGGAAACAAACTAATGAAAAACTGTTTTTT. The encoded protein is CASSTRKQTNEKLFF. Based on the CDR3 plus reference TRBV11-3 and TRBJ1-4, the full variable domain is EAGVVQSPRYKIIEKKQPVAFWCNPISGHNTLYWYLQNLGQGPELLIRYENEEAVDDSQLPKDRFSAERLKGVDSTLKIQPAELGDSAVYLCASSTRKQTNEKLFFGSGTQLSVL.

This clonotype showed up many times. The chain uses TRBV3-1 and TRBJ2-7; perhaps TRBD2 as D (5 bases). The CDR3 covers 17 residues. V dropped 4 bases and J dropped 2 bases, with 21 bases sitting between them. The germline V gene has CDR1 LGHDT and CDR2 YNNKEL (reference sequence). This CDR3 reads CASSLGRGPADPYEQYF. The DNA for the CDR3 is TGTGCCAGCAGCCTGGGGAGAGGGCCAGCGGACCCCTACGAGCAGTACTTC.

This chain uses TRBV6-1 with TRBJ1-1; maybe TRBD1 (6 bases). V lost 5 bases, J lost 1 base, and 11 bases lay in between. Germline-derived CDR1 and CDR2 are MNHNS and SASEGT. The CDR3 is made up of 14 amino acids. The CDR3 spells CASSRQVSNTEAFF. The CDR3 DNA sequence: TGTGCCAGCAGTCGACAGGTATCGAACACTGAAGCTTTCTTT.

Many counts were recorded for this clonotype. This chain uses TRBV28 with TRBJ1-6, with D possibly matching TRBD1 (6 bases). Trimming shortened V by 3 bases and J by 5 bases, and 14 bases separated the two germline ends. This CDR3 is built from 16 residues. The germline V gene encodes CDR1 MDHEN and CDR2 SYDVKM. The CDR3 region has the DNA TGTGCCAGCAGTTTTTGGGCGGGGGCAAATAATTCACCCCTCCACTTT. It translates to CASSFWAGANNSPLHF. Looking up the rest from reference TRBV28 and TRBJ1-6 gives the full variable domain: DVKVTQSSRYLVKRTGEKVFLECVQDMDHENMFWYRQDPGLGLRLIYFSYDVKMKEKGDIPEGYSVSREKKERFSLILESASTNQTSMYLCASSFWAGANNSPLHFGNGTRLTVT.

This clonotype was counted between two and nine times. The chain joins TRBV15 to TRBJ1-5, with D tentatively TRBD1 (5 bases). This CDR3 has 16 amino acids. V lost 0 bases and J lost 0, with 9 bases in between. Germline lookup yields CDR1 LNHNV and CDR2 YYDKDF (reference sequence). The CDR3, as DNA: TGTGCCACCAGCAGAGACAGGGTAAATAGCAATCAGCCCCAGCATTTT. It is translated as CATSRDRVNSNQPQHF.

J is TRBJ1-2 and V is TRBV6-2 or TRBV6-3; D ambiguous. Germline V CDR1 and CDR2: MNHEY, SVGEGT. The CDR3 has 12 residues. The ends were cut back, 4 bases at V and 8 bases at J, with 11 bases in the middle. The CDR3 here is CASSLSPWGYTF. In DNA, the CDR3 is TGTGCCAGCAGTTTAAGCCCCTGGGGCTACACCTTC.

The CDR3 bases are TGCGCCAGCAGCTTGGAGGGGCTAAATGAGCAGTTCTTC. It is translated as CASSLEGLNEQFF. This chain joins TRBV5-1 and TRBJ2-1; a weak D match, TRBD1 (5 bases). The germline CDR1 and CDR2 sequences are SGHRS and YFSETQ. The germline V and J ends were trimmed by 0 bases and 7 bases, with 8 bases remaining between them. This CDR3 region has 13 residues.